This passage covers 8 T cell receptor beta chains from one sample sequenced in a study of shared clonotypes between healthy human individuals. Assay: immunoSEQ multiplex PCR; the TCRdb copy retains only in-frame clones and omits some. The sample lists about 1 million clones, around 75% occurring once. The specimen was memory CD4+ T cells sorted from blood. Sample subset: CD45RA-negative fraction. These receptors originate from a man aged 18 to 30 in good health.

This chain uses TRBV7-8 with TRBJ2-7; 7 bases line up with TRBD2. Germline V CDR1 and CDR2: SGHVS, FQNEAQ. The CDR3 has 17 residues. V was clipped by 1 base and J by 3 bases; unmatched bases: 12. The CDR3 sequence is CASSLEGGRGRVYEQYF. In DNA, the CDR3 is TGTGCCAGCAGCTTAGAGGGAGGGAGGGGAAGGGTCTACGAGCAGTACTTC.

The chain links TRBV6-5 to TRBJ2-7; D may be TRBD1 (6 bases). The length of the CDR3 is 12 residues. The V gene lost 6 bases and the J gene lost 4 bases, with 10 bases spanning the gap. Germline V lookup: CDR1 MNHEY, CDR2 SVGAGI. The CDR3 loop is CASRQGGYEQYF. CDR3 nucleotides: TGTGCCAGCAGACAAGGGGGTTACGAGCAGTACTTC.

This chain joins TRBV19 and TRBJ1-2; no clear D. Germline V gene sequence: CDR1 LNHDA, CDR2 SQIVND (reference sequence). Trimming cost V 8 bases and J 5 bases, with 15 bases left between them. The CDR3 sequence is 13 residues long. CDR3 bases: TGTGCCAGTCAGTACCGTGTCCAATATGGCTACACCTTC. This translates into CASQYRVQYGYTF.

The rearrangement links TRBV5-1 to TRBJ2-7; D remains ambiguous. This CDR3 is built from 15 residues. V shed 3 bases and J shed 3 bases, with 16 bases lying between them. Germline V CDR1 and CDR2: SGHRS, YFSETQ. CDR3 in amino acids: CASSYLGGKVYEQYF. In nucleotides, the CDR3 is TGCGCCAGCAGCTACCTTGGCGGCAAAGTCTACGAGCAGTACTTC.

This clone was recorded at least ten times. The rearrangement joins TRBV5-1 to TRBJ1-3, with D tentatively TRBD1 (6 bases). Trimming shortened V by 3 bases and J by 0 bases, and 13 bases separated the two germline ends. Germline loops: CDR1 SGHRS, CDR2 YFSETQ. The CDR3 is 16 amino acids. The CDR3 nucleotides read TGCGCCAGCAGCTCGGCTGGGGGCGACTCTGGAAACACCATATATTTT. Protein sequence: CASSSAGGDSGNTIYF.

The rearrangement links TRBV11-3 to TRBJ2-1; D is perhaps TRBD1 (6 bases). V gave up 0 bases and J gave up 10 bases, with 10 bases separating them. Per germline, CDR1 SGHNT and CDR2 YENEEA. This CDR3 is 13 amino acids long. DNA for the CDR3: TGTGCCAGCAGCTTAGATGAGGGGGACGAGCAGTTCTTC. It translates to CASSLDEGDEQFF. Full variable domain (outside the CDR3, taken from reference TRBV11-3 and TRBJ2-1): EAGVVQSPRYKIIEKKQPVAFWCNPISGHNTLYWYLQNLGQGPELLIRYENEEAVDDSQLPKDRFSAERLKGVDSTLKIQPAELGDSAVYLCASSLDEGDEQFFGPGTRLTVL.

The chain employs TRBV5-1 and TRBJ2-2; no reliable D call. The CDR3 runs to 21 residues. Germline CDR1 and CDR2: SGHRS and YFSETQ. V dropped 0 bases and J dropped 1 base, with 25 bases sitting between them. The CDR3 region is CASSLGARYSTERWNTGELFF. DNA of the CDR3: TGCGCCAGCAGCTTGGGTGCCAGGTACTCGACCGAGCGCTGGAACACCGGGGAGCTGTTTTTT.

The table lists this clone with many counts. The chain carries TRBV2 and TRBJ1-2; D possibly corresponds to TRBD1 (5 bases). The CDR3 runs to 12 residues. Deletions cut 1 base from V and 6 bases from J, with 6 bases between. Germline V gene data show CDR1 as SNHLY and CDR2 as FYNNEI. CDR3 sequence: CASSEEGNGYTF. CDR3 coding DNA: TGTGCCAGCAGTGAAGAGGGGAATGGCTACACCTTC.